The clone carrying this T cell receptor beta chain has ten or more counts. Its target is not known. Without fetal bovine serum, CD3+ T cells were rested overnight. This sample is part of a study of T cell repertoires and leukemia-associated antigens. Study-wide background: Around 15 million effective reads came from all samples combined.

Overall study findings and caveats: V, J, VDJ and CDR3 counts did not differ significantly among groups.

Germline V lookup: CDR1 DFQATT, CDR2 SNEGSKA (reference sequence). V dropped 1 base and J dropped 2 bases, with 6 bases sitting between them. CDR3 length: 13 residues. In TCRdb, the 5' RACE reads were re-called with MiXCR into one record per CDR3 protein. The sample has roughly 13,000 distinct CDR3 sequences, approximately 38% seen once; the top ten hold approximately 9.2%. The sequenced sample was CD3+ T cells sorted from blood and cultured. The chain uses TRBV20-1 and TRBJ1-5, with a weak D call TRBD1 (5 bases). The sequence came from a female donor in good health. The CDR3 sequence: CSARGQRNQPQHF. The CDR3 DNA reads as TGCAGTGCTAGAGGACAGCGCAATCAGCCCCAGCATTTT.